The 28 T cell receptor beta chains given below trace back to one sample, sequenced in a study of CD8 T cells in ankylosing spondylitis. One entry per CDR3 protein, called by TCRdb with MiXCR from the 5' RACE reads. The table has 110,000 to 150,000 distinct CDR3 sequences, 7% to 10% seen once. The material sequenced was synovial fluid, either unsorted or a sorted T cell fraction (not recorded which). The source of these receptors is a male donor with ankylosing spondylitis.

The chain combines TRBV7-2 with TRBJ1-2; D ambiguous. Germline V lookup: CDR1 SGHTA, CDR2 FQGNSA. V was trimmed by 5 bases and J by 4 bases, leaving 14 bases between them. The CDR3 sequence is 14 residues long. The DNA for the CDR3 is TGTGCCAGCAGCCTGGCGGCGGTTGGCTATGGCTACACCTTC. It yields the protein CASSLAAVGYGYTF.

Only a few counts were recorded for this clonotype. V usage is TRBV2 and J usage is TRBJ1-5, with no clear D. Deletions cut 7 bases from V and 0 bases from J, with 7 bases between. CDR3 length equals 13 residues. Germline V lookup: CDR1 SNHLY, CDR2 FYNNEI. For the CDR3, the DNA is TGTGCCAGCACTCCCAATAGCAATCAGCCCCAGCATTTT. Translating it yields CASTPNSNQPQHF.

This clonotype was counted ten times or more. This chain uses TRBV20-1 with TRBJ2-3, with 9 bases fitting TRBD2. Unmatched junction bases numbered 8, after V lost 0 bases and J lost 4 bases. Per the germline V gene, CDR1 is DFQATT and CDR2 is SNEGSKA (reference sequence). The CDR3 has 16 residues. The CDR3 is CSARDSGRGVADTQYF. The CDR3 coding sequence is TGCAGTGCTAGAGATAGCGGGAGAGGGGTGGCAGATACGCAGTATTTT.

This CDR3 is CASSSHDGGDYGYTF. CDR3 in DNA: TGTGCCAGCAGTTCCCATGACGGGGGGGACTATGGCTACACCTTC. V gene TRBV6-5 combines with J gene TRBJ1-2, with D possibly being TRBD1 (5 bases). The germline CDR1 and CDR2 sequences are MNHEY and SVGAGI. The ends were cut back, 4 bases at V and 3 bases at J, with 15 bases in the middle. The CDR3 covers 15 residues.

In its sample, this clonotype was seen many times. V gene TRBV4-3 combines with J gene TRBJ1-1; D perhaps matches TRBD1 (5 bases). V was clipped by 1 base and J by 0 bases, with 9 bases between them. CDR3 length equals 15 residues. Per the germline V gene, CDR1 is LGHNA and CDR2 is YSLEER. The CDR3 loop reads CASSQATGLNTEAFF. CDR3 bases: TGCGCCAGCAGCCAAGCCACAGGCCTGAACACTGAAGCTTTCTTT.

The chain links TRBV7-9 to TRBJ2-1; D not certain. This CDR3 has 15 amino acids. CDR1 is SEHNR and CDR2 is FQNEAQ in the germline V gene (reference sequence). Between the trimmed V and J ends, which lost 5 bases and 0 bases, there was a span of 11 bases. CDR3 amino acids: CASSPLLRSYNEQFF. As DNA, the CDR3 is TGTGCCAGCAGCCCCCTACTGCGCTCCTACAATGAGCAGTTCTTC.

The V gene is TRBV7-2, the J gene TRBJ1-2; D is perhaps TRBD1 (5 bases). The CDR3 is 13 residues long. The germline V and J ends were trimmed by 5 bases and 8 bases, with 15 bases remaining between them. Germline V lookup: CDR1 SGHTA, CDR2 FQGNSA. The CDR3 nucleotides read TGTGCCAGCAGCCCCCAAACGCGGGGGGGCTACACCTTC. This gives the protein CASSPQTRGGYTF. Filled out from reference TRBV7-2 and TRBJ1-2, the complete variable domain reads GAGVSQSPSNKVTEKGKDVELRCDPISGHTALYWYRQSLGQGLEFLIYFQGNSAPDKSGLPSDRFSAERTGGSVSTLTIQRTQQEDSAVYLCASSPQTRGGYTFGSGTRLTVV.

This clonotype was counted between two and nine times. The V gene is TRBV28, the J gene TRBJ1-4; 8 positions agree with TRBD1. CDR3 length: 16 amino acids. V was pared by 1 base and J by 1 base, with 2 bases of the junction left unmatched. The V gene's germline CDR1 is MDHEN and CDR2 SYDVKM. The CDR3 region has the DNA TGTGCCAGCAGTTTATCCAGGGGGCGAACTAATGAAAAACTGTTTTTT. It specifies CASSLSRGRTNEKLFF. The full variable domain, completed using reference TRBV28 and TRBJ1-4, is DVKVTQSSRYLVKRTGEKVFLECVQDMDHENMFWYRQDPGLGLRLIYFSYDVKMKEKGDIPEGYSVSREKKERFSLILESASTNQTSMYLCASSLSRGRTNEKLFFGSGTQLSVL.

Concerning this clonotype itself: One end of the junction varies from germline; a read error may be responsible. The V call is TRBV7-2, the J call TRBJ1-2; the D is unclear. Per the germline V gene, CDR1 is SGHTA and CDR2 is FQGNSA. The CDR3 has 13 residues. This CDR3 is CASSLDRTPGYTF. As DNA, the CDR3 is TGTGCCAGCAGTTTAGACCGAACTCCTGGCTACACCTTC.

The chain is built from TRBV28 and TRBJ1-2, with 8 bases aligning to TRBD1. This CDR3 comprises 14 residues. V gave up 8 bases and J gave up 0 bases; unmatched junction bases: 5. CDR1 and CDR2 from the germline V gene are MDHEN and SYDVKM. The CDR3 sequence is CASHNRGTNYGYTF. CDR3 bases: TGTGCCAGCCACAACAGGGGGACTAACTATGGCTACACCTTC.

The table lists this clonotype with many counts. The genes are TRBV5-1 and TRBJ2-1, with D possibly being TRBD2 (6 bases). Germline CDR1 is SGHRS and CDR2 is YFSETQ. There are 14 residues in the CDR3. The V end was cut by 1 base, the J end by 7 bases, with 12 bases between. The DNA for the CDR3 is TGCGCCAGCAGCTTGTCGCCAGGGAGGAATGAGCAGTTCTTC. Translating gives CASSLSPGRNEQFF.

The chain joins TRBV5-1 to TRBJ2-5; 7 bases agree with TRBD2. There are 14 residues in the CDR3. Germline V lookup: CDR1 SGHRS, CDR2 YFSETQ. Unmatched junction bases numbered 4, after V lost 2 bases and J lost 3 bases. CDR3 coding DNA: TGCGCCAGCAGCTTCCTTGCGGGAGAAGAGACCCAGTACTTC. It encodes CASSFLAGEETQYF.

This clonotype was recorded a few times. This chain connects TRBV20-1 to TRBJ2-7; the match to TRBD1 covers 10 bases. J was trimmed by 3 bases and V by 5 bases; bases with no gene match: 7. This CDR3 has 14 residues. Germline assignment: CDR1 DFQATT and CDR2 SNEGSKA (reference sequence). The CDR3 DNA reads TGCAGTGCTGAGGCGGGGACAGGGGACTACGAGCAGTACTTC. Amino acids: CSAEAGTGDYEQYF.

The chain has TRBV6-1 and TRBJ1-3; no clear D gene. CDR3 length: 15 residues. V gave up 6 bases and J gave up 3 bases, with 15 bases separating them. The V gene's germline CDR1 is MNHNS and CDR2 SASEGT. The CDR3 here is CASRSGGRLGNTIYF. In DNA, the CDR3 is TGTGCCAGCAGGAGCGGCGGACGTCTTGGAAACACCATATATTTT.

Ten or more counts support this clonotype. This chain uses TRBV20-1 with TRBJ1-1, with D tentatively TRBD1 (6 bases). Per germline, CDR1 DFQATT and CDR2 SNEGSKA (reference sequence). The V end was cut by 5 bases, the J end by 4 bases, with 14 bases between. The CDR3 is 13 residues long. In nucleotides, the CDR3 is TGCAGTGCTCTTCGGGGGCGAGGCACTGAAGCTTTCTTT. Translating gives CSALRGRGTEAFF.

This sequence joins TRBV5-6 and TRBJ1-1; D perhaps matches TRBD1 (6 bases). This CDR3 comprises 14 residues. Looked up from germline, CDR1 is SGHDT and CDR2 is YYEEEE. V was trimmed by 2 bases and J by 6 bases, leaving 14 bases between them. Written as DNA, the CDR3 is TGTGCCAGCAGCTTTAGGGGGGGATTTGCTGAAGCTTTCTTT. This gives the protein CASSFRGGFAEAFF.

This clonotype was detected many times. The genes are TRBV30 and TRBJ2-2; TRBD2 matches at 8 bases. Trimming took 5 bases from V and 4 from J; bases not matched to a gene: 3. Germline values: CDR1 GTSNPN, CDR2 SVGIG (reference sequence). This CDR3 spans 13 amino acids. The CDR3 spells CAWSGGITGELFF. Written as DNA, the CDR3 is TGTGCCTGGTCGGGAGGGATCACCGGGGAGCTGTTTTTT.

The table lists this clonotype with many counts. V usage is TRBV7-9 and J usage is TRBJ2-3; possible D gene TRBD2, 6 bases. CDR1 SEHNR and CDR2 FQNEAQ come from the germline V gene (reference sequence). Trimming pared 4 bases from V and 2 bases from J, leaving 19 bases between. The CDR3 has 17 amino acids. This CDR3 reads CASSSHRAAGYTDTQYF. The CDR3 DNA reads as TGTGCCAGCAGCTCCCACCGGGCGGCGGGGTACACAGATACGCAGTATTTT.

This clonotype was seen at least ten times. This chain joins TRBV28 and TRBJ1-1; D gene ambiguous. Trimming took off 5 bases at V and 2 bases at J, with 18 bases between the two ends. The CDR3 covers 16 residues. CDR1 and CDR2 from the germline V gene are MDHEN and SYDVKM. In DNA, the CDR3 is TGTGCCAGCAGTGCGTCCTCGGGAAGGCTTAACACTGAAGCTTTCTTT. Its translation is CASSASSGRLNTEAFF.

This clonotype has only a few counts. The V call is TRBV20-1, the J call TRBJ2-7, with TRBD2 identical over 12 bases. The CDR3 totals 13 residues. V was clipped by 6 bases and J by 7 bases; unmatched bases: 7. Germline V gives CDR1 DFQATT, CDR2 SNEGSKA (reference sequence). CDR3 protein: CSATSGRNQEQYF. CDR3 DNA sequence: TGCAGTGCCACTAGCGGGAGGAATCAAGAGCAGTACTTC.

The chain uses TRBV19 and TRBJ1-2, with D unresolved. This CDR3 contains 12 residues. Trimming removed 0 bases from V and 5 bases from J, with 4 bases in between. Germline CDR1 and CDR2: LNHDA and SQIVND (reference sequence). The CDR3 bases are TGTGCCAGTAGTATAGACGGGTATGGCTACACCTTC. Its translation: CASSIDGYGYTF.

V and J are TRBV6-2 or TRBV6-3 and TRBJ1-5, with D maybe TRBD1 (5 bases). The V and J ends lost 5 bases and 3 bases respectively, with 11 bases between them. The germline V gene encodes CDR1 MNHEY and CDR2 SVGEGT. The CDR3 has 14 residues. CDR3 DNA sequence: TGTGCCAGCAGTGGGGGACGGAACAATCAGCCCCAGCATTTT. As protein: CASSGGRNNQPQHF.

The chain couples TRBV4-3 to TRBJ2-7, with 12 bases lining up with TRBD2. The germline gives CDR1 LGHNA, CDR2 YSLEER. Losses at the gene ends were 4 bases for V and 2 bases for J; bases not matched to a gene: 6. The CDR3 covers 16 residues. CDR3 DNA: TGCGCCAGCAGCCTAGGACTAGCGGGGAGTGCCTACGAGCAGTACTTC. Translated, it gives CASSLGLAGSAYEQYF.

The table lists this clonotype with many counts. The chain uses TRBV18 and TRBJ1-1; a weak D match, TRBD1 (6 bases). Per germline, CDR1 KGHSH and CDR2 LQKENI. The length of the CDR3 is 13 residues. V was trimmed by 5 bases and J by 4 bases, leaving 11 bases between them. CDR3 DNA: TGTGCCAGCTCAAAGGGGGGGCCCACTGAAGCTTTCTTT. Its translation: CASSKGGPTEAFF. The complete variable domain, with remaining parts taken from reference TRBV18 and TRBJ1-1, reads NAGVMQNPRHLVRRRGQEARLRCSPMKGHSHVYWYRQLPEEGLKFMVYLQKENIIDESGMPKERFSAEFPKEGPSILRIQQVVRGDSAAYFCASSKGGPTEAFFGQGTRLTVV.

This clonotype was seen more than once but under ten times. The chain carries TRBV10-3 and TRBJ1-3; D gene unclear. Germline lookup yields CDR1 ENHRY and CDR2 SYGVKD. V was trimmed by 0 bases and J by 0 bases, leaving 6 bases between them. This CDR3 comprises 15 residues. The CDR3 bases are TGTGCCATCAGTGAGTCGTCAGGCTCTGGAAACACCATATATTTT. Its protein is CAISESSGSGNTIYF.

The chain carries TRBV12-3 or TRBV12-4 and TRBJ2-1, with a weak D call TRBD1 (6 bases). Trimming shortened V by 3 bases and J by 2 bases, and 14 bases separated the two germline ends. The CDR3 consists of 16 residues. CDR3: CASSFWGTSTYNEQFF. The CDR3 bases are TGTGCCAGCAGTTTCTGGGGGACAAGCACCTACAATGAGCAGTTCTTC.

This clonotype was seen ten or more times. The V and J genes are TRBV3-1 and TRBJ2-5; D gene uncertain. With 0 bases removed from V and 1 base from J, the gap between germline ends came to 9 bases. Germline V gene sequence: CDR1 LGHDT, CDR2 YNNKEL (reference sequence). The CDR3 runs 15 residues. The CDR3 reads CASSQEVGFQETQYF. In nucleotides, the CDR3 is TGTGCCAGCAGCCAAGAGGTAGGATTCCAAGAGACCCAGTACTTC.

The chain has TRBV3-1 and TRBJ1-1; tentative D call: TRBD1 (6 bases). The germline gives CDR1 LGHDT, CDR2 YNNKEL (reference sequence). The CDR3 contains 15 residues. Trimming stripped 4 bases from V and 1 base from J, with 13 bases between. The CDR3 loop is CASSPSTTGNTEAFF. The CDR3, as DNA: TGTGCCAGCAGCCCTAGTACGACAGGGAACACTGAAGCTTTCTTT.